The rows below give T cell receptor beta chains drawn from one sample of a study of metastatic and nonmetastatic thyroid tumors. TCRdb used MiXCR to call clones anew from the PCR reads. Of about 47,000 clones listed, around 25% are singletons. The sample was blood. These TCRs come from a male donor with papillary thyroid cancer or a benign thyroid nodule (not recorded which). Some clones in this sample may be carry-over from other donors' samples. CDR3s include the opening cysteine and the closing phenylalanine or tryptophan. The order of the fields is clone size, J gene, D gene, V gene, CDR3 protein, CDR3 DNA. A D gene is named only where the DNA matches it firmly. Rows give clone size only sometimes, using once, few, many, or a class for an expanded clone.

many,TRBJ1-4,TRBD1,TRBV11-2,CASSDRTGSNEKLFF,TGTGCCAGCAGCGACCGGACAGGTTCTAATGAAAAACTGTTTTTT
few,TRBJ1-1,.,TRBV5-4,CASSLDPLNTEAFF,TGTGCCAGCAGCTTGGATCCTCTGAACACTGAAGCTTTCTTT
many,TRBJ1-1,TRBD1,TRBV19,CASSGTGGWITEAFF,TGTGCCAGTAGTGGGACAGGGGGCTGGATCACTGAAGCTTTCTTT
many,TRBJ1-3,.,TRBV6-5,CASSRDPGGPGVSGNTIYF,TGTGCCAGCAGTCGGGACCCGGGGGGGCCGGGGGTCTCTGGAAACACCATATATTTT
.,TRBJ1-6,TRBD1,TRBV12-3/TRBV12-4,CASNSPSTGENSPLHF,TGTGCCAGCAACTCCCCCTCTACAGGGGAAAATTCACCCCTCCACTTT
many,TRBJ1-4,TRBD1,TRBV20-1,CSARDRGRETNEKLFF,TGCAGTGCTAGGGACAGGGGGCGGGAAACTAATGAAAAACTGTTTTTT
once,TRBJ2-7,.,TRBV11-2,CASSLGGRERRAAYEQYF,TGTGCCAGCAGCTTGGGGGGCCGCGAGAGGCGGGCGGCTTACGAGCAGTACTTC
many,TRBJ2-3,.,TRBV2,CASSEERISTDTQYF,TGTGCCAGCAGTGAGGAGCGGATAAGCACAGATACGCAGTATTTT
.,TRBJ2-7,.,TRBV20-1,CSANPGRGNHEQYF,TGCAGTGCTAACCCCGGGAGAGGAAACCACGAGCAGTACTTC
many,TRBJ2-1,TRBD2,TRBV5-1,CASSPSGTSYNEQFF,TGCGCCAGCAGTCCAAGCGGGACTTCCTACAATGAGCAGTTCTTC
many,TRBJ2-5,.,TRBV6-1,CASSRAPAAETQYF,TGTGCCAGCAGCAGGGCCCCAGCGGCGGAGACCCAGTACTTC
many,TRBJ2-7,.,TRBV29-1,CSVDLDFEQYF,TGCAGCGTTGACCTTGATTTTGAGCAGTACTTC
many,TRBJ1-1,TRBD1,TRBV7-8,CASSQGGPEAFF,TGTGCCAGCAGCCAAGGGGGCCCTGAAGCTTTCTTT
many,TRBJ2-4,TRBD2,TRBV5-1,CASSFRGTSRAKNIQYF,TGCGCCAGCAGCTTCAGAGGGACTAGCCGAGCCAAAAACATTCAGTACTTC
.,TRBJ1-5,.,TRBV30,CAWSVRDISFQPQHF,TGTGCCTGGAGTGTACGGGACATTTCTTTTCAGCCCCAGCATTTT
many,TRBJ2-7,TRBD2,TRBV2,CASRATSGPYEQYF,TGTGCCAGCAGGGCGACTAGCGGTCCCTACGAGCAGTACTTC
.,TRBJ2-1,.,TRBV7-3,CASSLGPGPPDGEQFF,TGTGCCAGTAGCTTAGGTCCGGGGCCCCCGGACGGTGAGCAGTTCTTC
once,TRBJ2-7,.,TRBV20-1,CSAPEGGGIAYEQYF,TGCAGTGCTCCCGAGGGAGGGGGAATCGCCTACGAGCAGTACTTC
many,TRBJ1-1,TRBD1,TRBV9,CASSAVPGQGRTEAFF,TGTGCCAGCAGCGCCGTCCCGGGACAGGGGCGAACTGAAGCTTTCTTT
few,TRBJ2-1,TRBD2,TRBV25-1,CASSGGTSIESQFF,TGTGCCAGCAGTGGCGGGACTAGCATTGAATCGCAGTTCTTC
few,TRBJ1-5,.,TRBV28,CASSDTGQNYQPQHF,TGTGCCAGCAGTGACACAGGACAGAACTATCAGCCCCAGCATTTT
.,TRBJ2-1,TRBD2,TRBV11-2,CASSQAGGAYNEQFF,TGTGCCAGCAGCCAGGCGGGGGGTGCCTACAATGAGCAGTTCTTC
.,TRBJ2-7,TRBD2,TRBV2,CASSLTSGKAYEQYF,TGTGCCAGCAGCCTGACTAGCGGAAAAGCCTACGAGCAGTACTTC
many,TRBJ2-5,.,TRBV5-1,CASSSRAQYF,TGCGCCAGCAGCTCACGGGCCCAGTACTTC
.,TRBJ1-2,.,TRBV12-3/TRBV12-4,CASSLTGYLYGYTF,TGTGCCAGCAGCCTAACAGGGTACTTGTATGGCTACACCTTC
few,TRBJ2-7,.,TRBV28,CATSLTVPLVEQYF,TGTGCCACCAGTTTAACGGTACCCCTCGTAGAGCAGTACTTC
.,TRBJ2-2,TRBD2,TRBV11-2,CASSGGVAGGPESTGELFF,TGTGCCAGCAGTGGAGGAGTAGCGGGAGGGCCGGAAAGCACCGGGGAGCTGTTTTTT
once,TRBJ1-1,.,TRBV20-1,CSAKKGASNTEAFF,TGCAGTGCTAAAAAAGGGGCCTCGAACACTGAAGCTTTCTTT
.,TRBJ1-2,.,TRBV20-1,CSAQESSLYGYTF,TGCAGTGCTCAGGAGTCAAGTCTCTATGGCTACACCTTC
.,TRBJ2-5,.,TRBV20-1,CSARDGQGLQETQYF,TGCAGTGCTAGAGATGGGCAGGGCCTCCAAGAGACCCAGTACTTC
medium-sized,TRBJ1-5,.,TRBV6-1,CASSELPYSNQPQHF,TGTGCCAGCAGTGAATTGCCTTATAGCAATCAGCCCCAGCATTTT
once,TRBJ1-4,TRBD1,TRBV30,CAWSPGTGVMVNEKLFF,TGTGCCTGGAGTCCCGGGACAGGGGTTATGGTAAATGAAAAACTGTTTTTT
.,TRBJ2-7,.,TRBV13,CASSLEARANEQYF,TGTGCCAGCAGCTTGGAGGCCAGGGCCAACGAGCAGTACTTC
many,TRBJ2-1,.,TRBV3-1,CASSQAGSSYNEQFF,TGTGCCAGCAGCCAAGCGGGAAGCTCCTACAATGAGCAGTTCTTC
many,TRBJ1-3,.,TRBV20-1,CSARDDGTDLSAPNTIYF,TGCAGTGCTAGAGACGACGGGACGGACCTTTCTGCGCCAAACACCATATATTTT
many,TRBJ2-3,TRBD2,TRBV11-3,CASSLVGTSGRSDTQYF,TGTGCCAGCAGCTTAGTAGGGACTAGCGGGAGATCAGATACGCAGTATTTT
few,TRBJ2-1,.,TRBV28,CASRTPSRSNEQFF,TGTGCCAGCAGAACGCCCTCTAGGAGCAATGAGCAGTTCTTC
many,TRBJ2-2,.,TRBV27,CASSWGSNTGELFF,TGTGCCAGCAGTTGGGGGTCGAACACCGGGGAGCTGTTTTTT
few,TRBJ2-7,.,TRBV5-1,CASSLVPSGTVQEQYF,TGCGCCAGCAGCTTGGTCCCTTCTGGGACGGTGCAAGAGCAGTACTTC
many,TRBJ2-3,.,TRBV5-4,CASSLGQTITDTQYF,TGTGCCAGCAGCTTGGGCCAGACGATCACAGATACGCAGTATTTT
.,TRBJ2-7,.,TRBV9,CASSFTGCSYEQYF,TGTGCCAGCAGCTTTACAGGGTGCTCCTACGAGCAGTACTTC
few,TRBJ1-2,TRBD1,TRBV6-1,CASAQQGAQGGYTF,TGTGCCAGCGCTCAACAGGGGGCGCAAGGCGGCTACACCTTC
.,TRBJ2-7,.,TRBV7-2,CASSLVVSGYEQYF,TGTGCCAGCAGCTTAGTTGTTAGCGGCTACGAGCAGTACTTC
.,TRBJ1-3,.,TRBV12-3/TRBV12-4,CASSLSGNTIYF,TGTGCCAGCAGTTTATCGGGAAACACCATATATTTT
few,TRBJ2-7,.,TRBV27,CASSSDSGQSYEQYF,TGTGCCAGCAGTAGCGACAGCGGGCAATCCTACGAGCAGTACTTC
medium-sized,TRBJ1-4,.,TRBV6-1,CASSERTGEKLFF,TGTGCCAGCAGTGAAAGGACGGGTGAAAAACTGTTTTTT
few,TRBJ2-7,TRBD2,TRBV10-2,CASRDPGAGGEDEQYF,TGCGCCAGCAGGGACCCCGGAGCGGGAGGAGAAGACGAGCAGTACTTC
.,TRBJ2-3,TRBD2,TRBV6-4,CAGSDSIAGGTDKQYF,TGTGCCGGCAGTGACTCGATTGCGGGGGGGACAGATAAGCAGTATTTT
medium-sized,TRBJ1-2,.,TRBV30,CACQDRLYGYTF,TGTGCCTGCCAGGACAGATTATATGGCTACACCTTC
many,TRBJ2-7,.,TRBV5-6,CASSGIGRLSYEQYF,TGTGCCAGCAGCGGGATTGGGAGACTGTCCTACGAGCAGTACTTC
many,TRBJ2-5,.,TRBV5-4,CASSFQWTQETQYF,TGTGCCAGCAGCTTTCAGTGGACCCAAGAGACCCAGTACTTC
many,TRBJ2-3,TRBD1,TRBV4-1,CASSLGQGITDTQYF,TGCGCCAGCAGCCTTGGACAGGGCATCACAGATACGCAGTATTTT